This T cell receptor beta chain is from a study of human T cells and chemical hapten exposure. Time point reported: pre-sensitization, week 0. Treatment meaning: therapeutic diphenylcyclopropenone sensitization with weekly scalp DPC. People who gave samples had alopecia, were 18 to 70 years old, and were suitable for DPC. Unfractionated whole blood was the source from which total RNA was extracted. Germline CDR1 is MDHEN and CDR2 is SYDVKM. V gave up 6 bases and J gave up 3 bases; unmatched junction bases: 11. The CDR3 has 15 amino acids. This clonotype was counted many times. The library tagged each cDNA molecule with unique molecular identifiers. In TCRdb, the RACE reads were re-called with MiXCR into one record per CDR3 protein. The sample has over 300,000 distinct CDR3 sequences; 4.5% to 5.5% are singletons.

This clonotype originated in a woman aged 45-60 years with alopecia areata. Some clones in this sample may be carry-over from other donors' samples. The sequencing here drew on whole blood, taken in connection with sensitization to the hapten diphenylcyclopropenone (DPC). The rearrangement uses TRBV28 and TRBJ2-7; TRBD2 matches 7 bases. The CDR3 DNA sequence: TGTGCCAGCAGCCCGGGGGAGGGCCCTCACTACGAGCAGTACTTC. This sequence encodes CASSPGEGPHYEQYF.